The 11 T cell receptor beta chains listed next were all sequenced from one sample in a study of blood T cell repertoires in COVID-19. Some clones are missing from TCRdb's copy, which holds only in-frame ones; the method was immunoSEQ multiplex PCR. This sample has around 110,000 clones, with over 60% found just once. The specimen was peripheral blood. The receptor set was obtained from a man aged 65-85 years with acute or convalescent COVID-19.

V usage is TRBV5-1 and J usage is TRBJ2-3, with 7 bases aligning to TRBD2. Germline-derived CDR1 and CDR2 are SGHRS and YFSETQ. J was trimmed by 4 bases and V by 4 bases; bases with no gene match: 3. The CDR3 contains 13 residues. In DNA, the CDR3 is TGCGCCAGCAGCCCACGGGAGGCAGATACGCAGTATTTT. Amino acids: CASSPREADTQYF.

The genes are TRBV10-3 and TRBJ1-1; D perhaps matches TRBD1 (6 bases). Germline V gene data show CDR1 as ENHRY and CDR2 as SYGVKD. V gave up 6 bases and J gave up 0 bases, with 8 bases separating them. The CDR3 extends over 13 amino acids. The CDR3 sequence is CAIRTGMNTEAFF. CDR3 nucleotides: TGTGCCATCAGGACAGGTATGAACACTGAAGCTTTCTTT.

This clone was observed a handful of times. The chain combines TRBV7-9 with TRBJ1-1, with a weak D call TRBD1 (6 bases). From germline, CDR1 is SEHNR and CDR2 FQNEAQ (reference sequence). V was shortened by 6 bases and J by 0 bases, with 11 bases between the two germline ends. The CDR3 spans 14 residues. The CDR3 coding sequence is TGTGCCAGCAGACCCGGACAGTTGAACACTGAAGCTTTCTTT. Its translation: CASRPGQLNTEAFF.

The V call is TRBV29-1, the J call TRBJ2-1; the D gene is possibly TRBD2 (5 bases). Germline-derived CDR1 and CDR2 are SQVTM and ANQGSEA. The V gene lost 5 bases and the J gene lost 9 bases, with 20 bases spanning the gap. The CDR3 is made up of 14 amino acids. The CDR3, as DNA: TGCAGCGTTTCTAGGCAGAGGGCCAATTTTGAGCAGTTCTTC. Translation gives CSVSRQRANFEQFF.

V gene TRBV11-2 combines with J gene TRBJ1-2; weak D call: TRBD1 (6 bases). V lost 1 base, J lost 11 bases, and 14 bases lay in between. This CDR3 comprises 13 residues. Germline CDR1 is SGHAT and CDR2 is FQNNGV. CDR3: CASSLAARGQYTF. The CDR3 region has the DNA TGTGCCAGCAGCTTAGCGGCGCGGGGGCAGTACACCTTC.

This chain links TRBV27 with TRBJ1-4; tentative D call: TRBD1 (6 bases). Trimming took off 4 bases at V and 6 bases at J, with 15 bases between the two ends. Per the germline V gene, CDR1 is MNHEY and CDR2 is SMNVEV (reference sequence). This CDR3 has 15 amino acids. The chain's CDR3 is CASSSEGGAYEKLFF. DNA of the CDR3: TGTGCCAGCAGTTCCGAGGGGGGGGCATATGAAAAACTGTTTTTT.

This sequence joins TRBV9 and TRBJ2-3; D might be TRBD1 (6 bases). The CDR3 consists of 15 residues. Trimming took 4 bases from V and 1 from J, leaving 13 bases between them. CDR1 SGDLS and CDR2 YYNGEE come from the germline V gene. Here the CDR3 reads CASSLSGDRTDTQYF. The CDR3 DNA is TGTGCCAGCAGCTTATCAGGGGATCGCACAGATACGCAGTATTTT.

The chain is built from TRBV12-3 or TRBV12-4 and TRBJ1-2; no firm D call. The CDR3 covers 13 residues. Trimming cost V 2 bases and J 2 bases, with 6 bases left between them. This CDR3 is CASSLHTNYGYTF. Written as DNA, the CDR3 is TGTGCCAGCAGTTTACACACCAACTATGGCTACACCTTC.

The table lists this clone with a count of one. The chain uses TRBV6-2 or TRBV6-3 and TRBJ2-7; 12 bases map to TRBD2. The germline gives CDR1 MNHEY, CDR2 SVGEGT. J lost 0 bases, V lost 5 bases, and 11 bases had no gene match. The CDR3 totals 18 residues. The CDR3 region is CASSTPLAGGPSSYEQYF. As DNA, the CDR3 is TGTGCCAGCAGTACCCCACTAGCGGGGGGTCCAAGCTCCTACGAGCAGTACTTC.

The chain's CDR3 is CASSLGSRGVSGELFF. The CDR3 DNA is TGTGCCAGCAGCTTAGGATCACGAGGAGTTTCCGGGGAGCTGTTTTTT. The V and J genes are TRBV7-8 and TRBJ2-2; D not resolved. Trimming shortened V by 1 base and J by 6 bases, and 15 bases separated the two germline ends. Germline V gives CDR1 SGHVS, CDR2 FQNEAQ. This CDR3 spans 16 amino acids.

The chain links TRBV5-4 to TRBJ1-1; D not resolved. CDR1 SGHNT and CDR2 YYREEE come from the germline V gene (reference sequence). The CDR3 runs to 15 residues. Trimming shortened V by 2 bases and J by 3 bases, and 14 bases separated the two germline ends. The DNA of the CDR3 is TGTGCCAGCAGCTTAAACTGGCGAGGCGACACTGAAGCTTTCTTT. This encodes CASSLNWRGDTEAFF.